This is a list of T cell receptor beta chains from one sample in a study of blood T cell repertoires in COVID-19. Sequenced by immunoSEQ multiplex PCR; TCRdb stores in-frame clones only, minus some. Of about 130,000 clones detected, roughly four fifths appear once; the ten largest clones hold over 5.5%. The sample comprised peripheral blood. These TCRs come from a man at least 80 years old with COVID-19, enrolled during active disease. CDR3s include the opening cysteine and the closing phenylalanine or tryptophan. A D gene is named only where the DNA matches it firmly. Size tells how often a clone was seen (once, few, many) or the class of an expanded clone, and some rows leave it out.

TRBJ2-2	-	TRBV5-4	15	-	TGTGCCAGCAGCCCAGGGATCCCCCTGGCCGGGGAGCTGTTTTTT	CASSPGIPLAGELFF
TRBJ2-2	-	TRBV18	16	-	TGTGCCAGCTCACCGTCCCAACAGGGTGTTACCGGGGAGCTGTTTTTT	CASSPSQQGVTGELFF
TRBJ2-3	-	TRBV2	15	TRBD1	TGTGCCAGCAGTGACCGACAGGGGGCGAGGGATACGCAGTATTTT	CASSDRQGARDTQYF
TRBJ1-6	few	TRBV5-6	14	-	TGTGCCAGCAGCTTGGGGCGGATTAATTCACCCCTCCACTTT	CASSLGRINSPLHF
TRBJ1-1	-	TRBV4-1	12	-	TGCGCCAGCAGCCAAGGACAGACTCAAGCTTTCTTT	CASSQGQTQAFF
TRBJ1-2	-	TRBV6-5	16	-	TGTGCCAGCAGTTACTCGATAAGCCTCAAGCGGTATGGCTACACCTTC	CASSYSISLKRYGYTF
TRBJ2-2	-	TRBV29-1	15	TRBD1	TGCAGCCCCCAGGACAGGGGCCCGAACACCGGGGAGCTGTTTTTT	CSPQDRGPNTGELFF
TRBJ2-6	-	TRBV27	16	-	TGTGCCAGCAGTCGAACAGGGCCCTCTGGGGCCAACGTCCTGACTTTC	CASSRTGPSGANVLTF
TRBJ2-1	-	TRBV4-2	14	TRBD2	TGTGCCAGCAGCCATAGCGGGAGAAAGAATGAGCAGTTCTTC	CASSHSGRKNEQFF
TRBJ1-5	-	TRBV15	14	TRBD1	TGTGCCACCAGCAGCGGGACAGGGGAGGGGCCCCAGCATTTT	CATSSGTGEGPQHF
TRBJ2-5	once	TRBV24-1	16	TRBD1	TGTGCCACCAGCCCGACAGGGGGTACGGCCCAAGAGACCCAGTACTTC	CATSPTGGTAQETQYF
TRBJ2-3	-	TRBV19	14	-	TGTGCCAGTGCTGGGGCGGACGACACAGATACGCAGTATTTT	CASAGADDTDTQYF